These T cell receptor beta chains were read from a single sample in a study of shared clonotypes between healthy human individuals. Assay: immunoSEQ multiplex PCR; the TCRdb copy retains only in-frame clones and omits some. The sample holds about 300,000 clones; under 80% are singletons and the top ten take around 10%. Specimen: memory CD4+ T cells sorted from blood. Receptors originate from a man aged 30 to 45 in good health. Each CDR3 is given with its conserved first and last residue. D genes are given only for firm matches. Size is stated for part of the rows, as once, few or many counts, or as a class when the clone is expanded.

D	size	V	J	CDR3	DNA
TRBD2	NA	TRBV10-1	TRBJ2-3	CASSEGSGTTDTQYF	TGCGCCAGCAGTGAGGGTAGCGGGACCACAGATACGCAGTATTTT
NA	NA	TRBV28	TRBJ2-7	CASSLIGFRGHEQYF	TGTGCCAGCAGTTTAATTGGTTTCAGGGGCCACGAGCAGTACTTC
TRBD2	NA	TRBV5-1	TRBJ2-1	CASSSLAGGHEQFF	TGCGCCAGCAGCTCACTAGCGGGAGGGCATGAGCAGTTCTTC
NA	NA	TRBV18	TRBJ1-1	CASSPARDQSLNTEAFF	TGTGCCAGCTCACCAGCGCGGGACCAGTCTCTGAACACTGAAGCTTTCTTT
TRBD2	NA	TRBV6-5	TRBJ2-5	CASRGTSGISETQYF	TGTGCCAGCCGGGGGACTAGCGGGATCTCGGAGACCCAGTACTTC
NA	many	TRBV7-9	TRBJ2-1	CASSLKPGLNEQFF	TGTGCCAGCAGCTTAAAACCGGGACTCAATGAGCAGTTCTTC
NA	once	TRBV9	TRBJ1-1	CASSVGEMNTEAFF	TGTGCCAGCAGCGTAGGGGAAATGAACACTGAAGCTTTCTTT
NA	many	TRBV2	TRBJ1-4	CASSDSMGLGEKLFF	TGTGCCAGCAGTGATTCTATGGGGCTGGGTGAAAAACTGTTTTTT
TRBD2	many	TRBV19	TRBJ2-1	CASSPSGSSYNEQFF	TGTGCCAGTAGCCCAAGCGGGAGCTCCTACAATGAGCAGTTCTTC
TRBD1	NA	TRBV7-8	TRBJ1-1	CASSGRDREYTEAFF	TGTGCCAGCAGCGGGAGGGACAGGGAGTACACTGAAGCTTTCTTT
NA	NA	TRBV29-1	TRBJ2-7	CSVVGLRGDSSYEQYF	TGCAGCGTTGTGGGTCTGAGGGGGGACAGCTCCTACGAGCAGTACTTC
TRBD2	few	TRBV28	TRBJ2-3	CASSFWSGTSTDTQYF	TGTGCCAGCAGTTTCTGGAGCGGGACTAGCACAGATACGCAGTATTTT
TRBD1	NA	TRBV10-3	TRBJ1-2	CASKEARDRANYGYTF	TGTGCCAGCAAAGAAGCCCGGGACAGAGCCAACTATGGCTACACCTTC
TRBD1	NA	TRBV9	TRBJ1-1	CASSGRGSGNTEAFF	TGTGCCAGCAGCGGCAGGGGGTCAGGGAACACTGAAGCTTTCTTT
TRBD1	NA	TRBV27	TRBJ1-4	CASSSPDRGNEKLFF	TGTGCCAGCAGTTCCCCGGACAGGGGCAATGAAAAACTGTTTTTT
TRBD1	NA	TRBV9	TRBJ2-7	CASSPRRSGGRYEQYF	TGTGCCAGCAGCCCCCGTCGGTCAGGGGGTCGGTACGAGCAGTACTTC
NA	NA	TRBV6-5	TRBJ2-7	CASTPPGHPYEQYF	TGTGCCAGCACCCCGCCGGGACATCCGTACGAGCAGTACTTC
NA	NA	TRBV5-5	TRBJ2-1	CASSPMAGYNEQFF	TGTGCCAGCAGCCCTATGGCAGGCTACAATGAGCAGTTCTTC